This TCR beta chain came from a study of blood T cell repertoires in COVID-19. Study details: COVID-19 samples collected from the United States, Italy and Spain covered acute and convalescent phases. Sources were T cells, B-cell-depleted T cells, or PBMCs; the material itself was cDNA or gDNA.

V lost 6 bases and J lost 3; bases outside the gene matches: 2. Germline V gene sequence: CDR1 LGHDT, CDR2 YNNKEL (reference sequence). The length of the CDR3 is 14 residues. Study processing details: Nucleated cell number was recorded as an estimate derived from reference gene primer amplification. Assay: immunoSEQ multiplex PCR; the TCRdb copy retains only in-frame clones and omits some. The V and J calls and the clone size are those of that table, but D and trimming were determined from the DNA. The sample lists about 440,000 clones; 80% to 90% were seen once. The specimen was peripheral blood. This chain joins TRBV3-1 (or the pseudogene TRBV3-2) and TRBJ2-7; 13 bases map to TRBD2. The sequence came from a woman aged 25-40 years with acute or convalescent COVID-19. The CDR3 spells CASRTSGGNYEQYF. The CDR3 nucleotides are TGTGCCAGCAGGACTAGCGGGGGGAACTACGAGCAGTACTTC.